These T cell receptor beta chains were read from a single sample in a study of T cell repertoires in cytomegalovirus infection. TCRdb processed the reads anew with MiXCR; each CDR3 protein has one entry. The data hold hundreds of thousands of distinct CDR3 sequences, with around 29% observed a single time. Their cognate antigens are unknown. The sample in question was cultured CD8+ T cells from PBMCs, obtained from culture after CMV antigen stimulation. These receptor sequences come from a human donor in good health (CMV status not recorded). Some clones in this sample may be carry-over from other donors' samples. Each CDR3 is given with its conserved first and last residue. Fields, in order: J gene, D gene, V gene, clone size, CDR3 DNA, CDR3 protein. The D gene is left open where the match is weak. Size is stated for part of the rows, as once, few or many counts, or as a class when the clone is expanded.

TRBJ1-5	-	TRBV27	-	TGTGCCAGCAGTTTAGCGGGCCCCAGGCAGCCCCAGCATTTT	CASSLAGPRQPQHF
TRBJ2-1	TRBD2	TRBV4-1	-	TGCGCCAGCAGCCACATACTAGCGGGGGTCTCCTACAATGAGCAGTTCTTC	CASSHILAGVSYNEQFF
TRBJ2-3	TRBD1	TRBV7-2	many	TGTGCCAGCAGCTTACCCCGGGACAGGGGGTCAGATACGCAGTATTTT	CASSLPRDRGSDTQYF
TRBJ1-5	TRBD1	TRBV9	-	TGTGCCAGCAGCCCAGGGACAGCCGTAGGTCAGCCCCAGCATTTT	CASSPGTAVGQPQHF
TRBJ2-2	TRBD2	TRBV11-3	-	TGTGCCAGCAGCTCTAGACTAGCGGGGGATAACACCGGGGAGCTGTTTTTT	CASSSRLAGDNTGELFF
TRBJ1-1	-	TRBV12-3/TRBV12-4	-	TGTGCCAGCACCCTAGGGGGACGGTTCTCTGAAGCTTTCTTT	CASTLGGRFSEAFF
TRBJ2-5	-	TRBV7-1	once	TGTGCCAGCTTGGGGGGCAGCCCAGAGACCCAGTACTTC	CASLGGSPETQYF
TRBJ2-1	TRBD2	TRBV7-9	-	TGTGCCAGCAGCCCCCCCGGACTAGCCTTTGGTGAGCAGTTCTTC	CASSPPGLAFGEQFF
TRBJ1-2	-	TRBV15	-	TGTGCCACCAGCGCGGGGGAAGGGGCCATATATGGCTACACCTTC	CATSAGEGAIYGYTF
TRBJ1-1	TRBD1	TRBV6-1	-	TGTGCCAGCAGTGAAGAGACAGGGGGCATTACTGAAGCTTTCTTT	CASSEETGGITEAFF
TRBJ2-3	TRBD2	TRBV12-3/TRBV12-4	-	TGTGCCAGCAGTTCCAATCGGGGGGAGACAGATACGCAGTATTTT	CASSSNRGETDTQYF
TRBJ2-2	-	TRBV7-6	many	TGTGCCAGCAGCTTAGATTATACCGGGGAGCTGTTTTTT	CASSLDYTGELFF
TRBJ1-4	-	TRBV7-2	many	TGTGCCAGCAGCCCGTACGCCGGGACATCTGTCGAAAAACTGTTTTTT	CASSPYAGTSVEKLFF
TRBJ1-5	-	TRBV12-3/TRBV12-4	many	TGTGCCAGCAGTTTAGGGTCGGGGATTAGCAATCAGCCCCAGCATTTT	CASSLGSGISNQPQHF
TRBJ2-3	-	TRBV7-4	-	TGTGCCAGCAGCTTAGGGGCGGCAGACAGCACAGATACGCAGTATTTT	CASSLGAADSTDTQYF
TRBJ2-1	-	TRBV5-1	-	TGCGCCAGCAGCCCCCCTTCGTATGAGCAGTTCTTC	CASSPPSYEQFF
TRBJ1-2	-	TRBV10-3	many	TGTGCCATCAGTTCCGGGACGGGGGAGGAGGGCTACACCTTC	CAISSGTGEEGYTF
TRBJ1-5	TRBD1	TRBV20-1	-	TGCAGTGCACAGGACAGGGTAGAGTACAATCAGCCCCAGCATTTT	CSAQDRVEYNQPQHF
TRBJ2-3	-	TRBV13	-	TGTGCCAGCGGGGGGGACACTGGCCCAGATACGCAGTATTTT	CASGGDTGPDTQYF
TRBJ2-7	TRBD1	TRBV7-9	-	TGTGCCAGCAGCTTCAATGGGGACAGGGGAACGTACGAGCAGTACTTC	CASSFNGDRGTYEQYF
TRBJ1-2	-	TRBV19	-	TGTGCCAGTACATCGCCCGAGGCCGGCTATGGCTACACCTTC	CASTSPEAGYGYTF
TRBJ2-3	-	TRBV12-3/TRBV12-4	-	TGTGCCAGCAGCCCACCCAGGGGAGATACGCAGTATTTT	CASSPPRGDTQYF
TRBJ1-6	-	TRBV5-4	few	TGTGCCAGCAGTCTGAAGGGCCAGGGTCCCTCACCCCTCCACTTT	CASSLKGQGPSPLHF
TRBJ2-5	TRBD2	TRBV7-8	few	TGTGCCAGCAGCCCACGGAGCGGGGGGGCCTGGGAGACCCAGTACTTC	CASSPRSGGAWETQYF
TRBJ2-3	TRBD1	TRBV11-1	-	TGTGCCAGCAGCTTTGAACCCGGACAGGCGGCAGATACGCAGTATTTT	CASSFEPGQAADTQYF
TRBJ2-2	TRBD2	TRBV7-7	-	TGTGCTAGCAGCTTAGCGGGGGGACTGGGCACCGGGGAGCTGTTTTTT	CASSLAGGLGTGELFF
TRBJ1-1	-	TRBV25-1	once	TGTGCCAGCAGAAGGCCTGGGGAGGGCACTGAAGCTTTCTTT	CASRRPGEGTEAFF
TRBJ2-1	TRBD1	TRBV20-1	-	TGCAGTGCTAGAGGGACAGGGGAGAATGAGCAGTTCTTC	CSARGTGENEQFF
TRBJ2-5	-	TRBV7-9	many	TGTGCCAGCAGCAGTCCGATCGGGGAGACCCAGTACTTC	CASSSPIGETQYF
TRBJ1-2	TRBD1	TRBV27	-	TGTGCCAGCAGTAGAAGGGACAGGCTGAATCATAACTATGGCTACACCTTC	CASSRRDRLNHNYGYTF
TRBJ1-2	-	TRBV14	once	TGTGCCAGCAGCCAAGATCGACCCGACGGGGGCTACACCTTC	CASSQDRPDGGYTF
TRBJ2-3	-	TRBV7-6	few	TGTGCCAGCAGCTTGCTTCGGGGGAGCAGCACAGATACGCAGTATTTT	CASSLLRGSSTDTQYF
TRBJ2-7	-	TRBV15	-	TGTGCCACCAGCAAGGGACAAGTGCCCTACGAGCAGTACTTC	CATSKGQVPYEQYF
TRBJ2-1	-	TRBV29-1	-	TGCAGCGTTGAATTGGGACTTTACAATGAGCAGTTCTTC	CSVELGLYNEQFF
TRBJ1-1	-	TRBV6-6	few	TGTGCCAGCACTCCCGATGGGACTGAAGCTTTCTTT	CASTPDGTEAFF
TRBJ2-6	-	TRBV27	-	TGTGCCAGCAGTGCTTTAGGGGAAACCGGGGCCAACGTCCTGACTTTC	CASSALGETGANVLTF
TRBJ1-3	-	TRBV6-8	-	TGTGCCAGCAGTTACTCTAGACGAAGGTCTGGAAACACCATATATTTT	CASSYSRRRSGNTIYF